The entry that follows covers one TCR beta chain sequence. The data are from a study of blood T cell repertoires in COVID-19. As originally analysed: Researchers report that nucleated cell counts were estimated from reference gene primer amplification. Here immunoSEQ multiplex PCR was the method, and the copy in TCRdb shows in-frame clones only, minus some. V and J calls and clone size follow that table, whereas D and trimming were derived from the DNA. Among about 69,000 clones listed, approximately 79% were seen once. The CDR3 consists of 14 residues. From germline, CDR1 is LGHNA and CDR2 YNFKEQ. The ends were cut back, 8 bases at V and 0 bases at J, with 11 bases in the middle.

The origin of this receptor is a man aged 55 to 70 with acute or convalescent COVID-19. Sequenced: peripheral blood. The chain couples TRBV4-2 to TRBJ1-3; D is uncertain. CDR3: CASGPWLSGNTIYF. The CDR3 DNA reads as TGTGCCAGCGGGCCTTGGCTCTCTGGAAACACCATATATTTT.